The 9 T cell receptor beta chains given below trace back to one sample, sequenced in a study of control samples from healthy donors and cancer patients. Libraries were prepared by immunoSEQ multiplex PCR; TCRdb keeps only in-frame clonotypes and omits some of them. The data show 120,000 or so clones, 80% to 95% seen once. The sample consisted of blood. These receptors came from a man aged 18 to 29 in good health.

The V gene is TRBV5-6, the J gene TRBJ2-3; 10 bases are shared with TRBD2. This CDR3 region has 15 residues. Looked up from germline, CDR1 is SGHDT and CDR2 is YYEEEE. With 4 bases clipped from V and 3 bases from J, the junction kept 5 bases outside the gene matches. The CDR3 DNA follows: TGTGCCAGCAGCCAAGGGACTAGCGTAACAGATACGCAGTATTTT. It is translated as CASSQGTSVTDTQYF.

This clone has just a few counts. This chain uses TRBV5-1 with TRBJ2-2, with 9 bases identical to TRBD2. Germline V gives CDR1 SGHRS, CDR2 YFSETQ. The CDR3 contains 16 residues. V shed 0 bases and J 4 bases; nucleotides not matched to a gene: 4. DNA of the CDR3: TGCGCCAGCAGCTTGGAACTAGCGGGCCTCACCGGGGAGCTGTTTTTT. Translated: CASSLELAGLTGELFF. The entire variable domain, with the rest obtained from reference TRBV5-1 and TRBJ2-2, is as follows: KAGVTQTPRYLIKTRGQQVTLSCSPISGHRSVSWYQQTPGQGLQFLFEYFSETQRNKGNFPGRFSGRQFSNSRSEMNVSTLELGDSALYLCASSLELAGLTGELFFGEGSRLTVL.

Of note for this clone: This specimen includes other DNA sequences encoding the same CDR3. The chain is built from TRBV30 and TRBJ1-2; D not certain. The CDR3 loop spans 13 amino acids. Germline CDR1 is GTSNPN and CDR2 is SVGIG (reference sequence). V gave up 0 bases and J gave up 4 bases, with 9 bases separating them. The CDR3 protein is CAWSVRGGYGYTF. DNA for the CDR3: TGTGCCTGGAGTGTCCGGGGAGGCTATGGCTACACCTTC.

This chain connects TRBV7-3 to TRBJ1-1; D possibly corresponds to TRBD1 (5 bases). Germline lookup yields CDR1 SGHTA and CDR2 FQGTGA. This CDR3 region has 15 residues. Trimming stripped 1 base from V and 0 bases from J, with 9 bases between. This CDR3 is CASSLNQGLNTEAFF. For the CDR3, the DNA is TGTGCCAGCAGCTTAAATCAGGGACTGAACACTGAAGCTTTCTTT.

V and J are TRBV4-1 and TRBJ1-2; TRBD1 matches 9 bases. Trimming at V came to 0 bases and at J to 2 bases, leaving 4 bases not matched to a gene. CDR1 and CDR2 from the germline V gene are MGHRA and YSYEKL. CDR3 size: 16 residues. CDR3 coding DNA: TGCGCCAGCAGCCAAGATCTGACAGGGGGGAACTATGGCTACACCTTC. Translating gives CASSQDLTGGNYGYTF.

This CDR3 is CASSPILSGRQFHEQYF. For the CDR3, the DNA is TGCGCCAGCAGCCCCATACTGTCGGGCCGCCAGTTTCACGAGCAGTACTTC. The chain has TRBV4-1 and TRBJ2-7; D gene ambiguous. The CDR3 is 17 residues long. V lost 4 bases, J lost 5 bases, and 24 bases lay in between. In germline, CDR1 is MGHRA, CDR2 YSYEKL.

The CDR3 protein is CASSLGQLQETQYF. The DNA of the CDR3 is TGTGCCAGCTCATTGGGACAATTACAAGAGACCCAGTACTTC. The chain recombines TRBV18 with TRBJ2-5; the D gene is possibly TRBD1 (6 bases). The CDR3 spans 14 residues. The ends were cut back, 5 bases at V and 2 bases at J, with 12 bases in the middle. Germline-derived CDR1 and CDR2 are KGHSH and LQKENI.

As for this clone: Different DNA sequences within this sample yield the same CDR3. The V gene is TRBV5-6, the J gene TRBJ2-5; D unclear. The CDR3 length is 11 residues. V was shortened by 1 base and J by 4 bases, with 2 bases between the two germline ends. CDR1 is SGHDT and CDR2 is YYEEEE in the germline V gene. In DNA, the CDR3 is TGTGCCAGCAGCTTGAGAGAGACCCAGTACTTC. Translated, it gives CASSLRETQYF.

The V call is TRBV6-6, the J call TRBJ1-6; D ambiguous. V lost 2 bases, J lost 4 bases, and 12 bases lay in between. The CDR3 length is 16 residues. Per the germline V gene, CDR1 is MNHNY and CDR2 is SVGAGI (reference sequence). CDR3 in amino acids: CASSYGYTDYNSPLHF. The CDR3 DNA follows: TGTGCCAGCAGTTACGGTTACACAGATTATAATTCACCCCTCCACTTT.